A selection of T cell receptor beta chains follows, all from one sample in a study of T cell repertoires in cytomegalovirus infection. MiXCR, run by TCRdb on the reads, gives a single entry per CDR3 protein. The data contain hundreds of thousands of distinct CDR3 sequences, around 30% of them singletons. Their antigens are not known. Sample: cultured PBMCs, taken from culture after CMV antigen stimulation. Receptors were obtained from a human donor in good health (CMV status not recorded). Some clones in this sample may be carry-over from other donors' samples. The CDR3 runs from the conserved cysteine through the conserved F or W. D genes are given only for firm matches. For some rows the clone size is stated as once, few or many, or as a class when expanded; others skip it.

CASSHTYTQYF TGTGCCAGCAGCCACACCTATACGCAGTATTTT few TRBJ2-3 TRBV6-2/TRBV6-3 -
CASSYRISGNTIYF TGTGCCAGCAGCTATCGGATCTCTGGAAACACCATATATTTT few TRBJ1-3 TRBV28 -
CATSRGEAAYNSPLHF TGTGCCACCAGCAGAGGCGAAGCGGCTTATAATTCACCCCTCCACTTT - TRBJ1-6 TRBV15 -
CASSLVGAGDTEAFF TGTGCCAGCAGCTTAGTGGGGGCCGGGGACACTGAAGCTTTCTTT - TRBJ1-1 TRBV7-2 -
CASLGDLRQPQHF TGTGCCAGCCTAGGGGATTTGAGGCAGCCCCAGCATTTT few TRBJ1-5 TRBV6-1 -
CASRLAGSMNTEAFF TGTGCCAGCAGACTAGCGGGCAGCATGAACACTGAAGCTTTCTTT - TRBJ1-1 TRBV11-2 -
CATTEGWSPLHF TGTGCGACGACAGAAGGGTGGTCACCCCTCCACTTT - TRBJ1-6 TRBV6-6 -
CASSHMVGELFF TGTGCCAGCAGCCACATGGTCGGGGAGCTGTTTTTT many TRBJ2-2 TRBV7-2 -
CASSIGTAHVSYEQYF TGTGCCAGCAGCATCGGGACAGCGCATGTCTCCTACGAGCAGTACTTC - TRBJ2-7 TRBV7-2 TRBD1
CATSRAGRGYEQYF TGTGCCACCAGCAGAGCCGGGAGAGGCTACGAGCAGTACTTC few TRBJ2-7 TRBV15 -
CASSELATQGYGYTF TGTGCCAGCAGTGAACTCGCAACCCAGGGCTATGGCTACACCTTC - TRBJ1-2 TRBV6-2/TRBV6-3 -
CASSQNQETQYF TGTGCCAGCTCACAAAATCAAGAGACCCAGTACTTC - TRBJ2-5 TRBV18 -
CASSLRTNQETQYF TGTGCCAGCAGTTTAAGGACAAACCAAGAGACCCAGTACTTC few TRBJ2-5 TRBV12-3/TRBV12-4 -
CASSLFLRDTTTYEQYF TGTGCCAGCAGCCTCTTCTTAAGGGACACTACCACCTACGAGCAGTACTTC - TRBJ2-7 TRBV28 -
CASSPPGLATGHEQYF TGTGCCAGCAGCCCCCCGGGACTAGCGACAGGCCACGAGCAGTACTTC few TRBJ2-7 TRBV2 TRBD2
CASSPSPGQTRGEQYF TGTGCCAGCAGTCCATCCCCGGGACAGACTAGAGGAGAGCAGTACTTC few TRBJ2-7 TRBV6-1 -
CASRFSGLGGTDTQYF TGTGCCAGCAGGTTCTCGGGACTAGGGGGCACAGATACGCAGTATTTT - TRBJ2-3 TRBV12-3/TRBV12-4 TRBD2
CASSLSAGAGNTIYF TGTGCCAGCAGCTTAAGTGCGGGGGCCGGAAACACCATATATTTT few TRBJ1-3 TRBV7-6 -
CASSIDRDRVYNEQFF TGTGCCAGTAGTATAGACCGGGACAGGGTCTACAATGAGCAGTTCTTC few TRBJ2-1 TRBV19 TRBD1
CASSSGQYTEAFF TGTGCCAGCAGCTCTGGGCAATACACTGAAGCTTTCTTT few TRBJ1-1 TRBV7-8 -